Listed below are T cell receptor beta chains from one sample, sequenced in a study of shared T cell receptors in the human thymus. Data came from immunoSEQ multiplex PCR; TCRdb stores just in-frame clones and leaves some out. There are around 340,000 clones in the sample; around 93% occur only once, and approximately 0.02% lies in the top ten. The source material was thymocytes. Source of these receptors: a human donor. CDR3s include the opening cysteine and the closing phenylalanine or tryptophan. D genes are given only for firm matches. Where a row states a size, it is once, few, many or the class of an expanded clone; other rows omit it.

15	NA	NA	TRBV27	TRBJ2-5	CASSPKGPTQETQYF	TGTGCCAGCAGTCCAAAGGGACCTACCCAAGAGACCCAGTACTTC
13	NA	TRBD1	TRBV15	TRBJ2-3	CATRDRGTDTQYF	TGTGCCACCAGGGACAGGGGCACAGATACGCAGTATTTT
14	few	NA	TRBV19	TRBJ1-5	CASTPFWNDQPQHF	TGTGCCAGCACCCCGTTTTGGAACGATCAGCCCCAGCATTTT
15	NA	NA	TRBV28	TRBJ2-7	CASSWPGSNPYEQYF	TGTGCCAGCAGCTGGCCGGGATCCAACCCCTACGAGCAGTACTTC
21	NA	TRBD2	TRBV10-3	TRBJ2-6	CAISGEGIVGGSFSGANVLTF	TGTGCCATCAGTGGGGAGGGAATCGTGGGGGGTTCTTTCTCTGGGGCCAACGTCCTGACTTTC
14	NA	NA	TRBV28	TRBJ1-5	CASLPGRGHQPQHF	TGTGCCAGCCTACCCGGGCGGGGCCATCAGCCCCAGCATTTT
16	NA	NA	TRBV28	TRBJ1-5	CASSFDRRLSNQPQHF	TGTGCCAGCAGTTTTGATAGACGCCTGAGCAATCAGCCCCAGCATTTT
17	NA	NA	TRBV28	TRBJ1-5	CASKWRGGLNSNQPQHF	TGTGCCAGCAAATGGCGGGGGGGCCTTAATAGCAATCAGCCCCAGCATTTT
16	once	TRBD2	TRBV27	TRBJ2-1	CASSPWVWREYNEQFF	TGTGCCAGCAGTCCCTGGGTCTGGCGGGAGTACAATGAGCAGTTCTTC
15	NA	NA	TRBV10-3	TRBJ2-3	CAIRFSETETDTQYF	TGTGCCATCAGGTTCTCGGAGACAGAAACAGATACGCAGTATTTT
14	NA	NA	TRBV28	TRBJ1-3	CASSLRSSGNTIYF	TGTGCCAGCAGCCTGAGGAGCTCTGGAAACACCATATATTTT
16	NA	TRBD2	TRBV7-2	TRBJ2-4	CASSTVAGLAKNIQYF	TGTGCCAGCAGCACCGTAGCGGGTCTAGCCAAAAACATTCAGTACTTC
14	NA	NA	TRBV6-1	TRBJ1-2	CASSETRGMDGYTF	TGTGCCAGCAGTGAAACGAGGGGGATGGATGGCTACACCTTC
15	NA	NA	TRBV11-1	TRBJ2-7	CASSLAVGREYEQYF	TGTGCCAGCAGCTTAGCGGTGGGCAGGGAGTACGAGCAGTACTTC
14	NA	NA	TRBV28	TRBJ2-5	CASTLRGLQETQYF	TGTGCCAGCACTCTCCGGGGTCTCCAAGAGACCCAGTACTTC
13	NA	NA	TRBV29-1	TRBJ2-5	CSVEVRVQETQYF	TGCAGCGTTGAAGTACGGGTCCAAGAGACCCAGTACTTC
17	NA	TRBD1	TRBV5-4	TRBJ2-5	CASSTPPDRGLQETQYF	TGTGCCAGCAGCACCCCTCCAGACAGGGGCCTCCAAGAGACCCAGTACTTC
13	once	TRBD1	TRBV29-1	TRBJ2-7	CSVPGGQGGEQYF	TGCAGCGTCCCAGGGGGACAGGGTGGCGAGCAGTACTTC
14	NA	NA	TRBV27	TRBJ1-2	CAGSFILGYGGYTF	TGTGCCGGCAGTTTCATTCTCGGGTACGGCGGCTACACCTTC
14	NA	TRBD1	TRBV7-9	TRBJ2-7	CASSIRGIDYEQYF	TGTGCCAGCAGCATCAGGGGGATTGATTACGAGCAGTACTTC
14	NA	TRBD2	TRBV10-2	TRBJ2-7	CASSEWCGSGEQYF	TGCGCCAGCAGTGAGTGGTGCGGGAGCGGAGAGCAGTACTTC
15	NA	TRBD1	TRBV7-6	TRBJ2-5	CASSGRGQFQETQYF	TGTGCCAGCAGCGGTCGGGGACAGTTCCAGGAGACCCAGTACTTC
15	NA	NA	TRBV5-8	TRBJ1-3	CASSFDSISGNTIYF	TGTGCCAGCAGTTTCGATTCCATTAGTGGAAACACCATATATTTT
14	NA	NA	TRBV2	TRBJ2-2	CASRGPGNTGELFF	TGTGCCAGCAGAGGACCCGGGAACACCGGGGAGCTGTTTTTT
15	NA	NA	TRBV11-1	TRBJ2-7	CASSSPGSPTYEQYF	TGTGCCAGCAGCTCGCCAGGGTCGCCAACCTACGAGCAGTACTTC
17	NA	TRBD2	TRBV27	TRBJ2-3	CASRTGTSGITTDTQYF	TGTGCCAGCCGAACTGGGACTAGCGGGATTACCACAGATACGCAGTATTTT